The 30 T cell receptor beta chains given below trace back to one sample, sequenced in a study of blood T cell repertoires in COVID-19. Profiled with immunoSEQ multiplex PCR; TCRdb holds only in-frame clones, not every one. This sample has 45,000 to 65,000 clones; over 70% occur once, and the top ten carry around 9.6%. The material sequenced was peripheral blood. These receptors all stem from a man aged 25 to 40 with COVID-19, enrolled during active disease.

The CDR3 loop is CATSLHRFGTEAFF. In DNA, the CDR3 is TGTGCCACCAGCCTCCACAGGTTTGGAACTGAAGCTTTCTTT. The chain employs TRBV15 and TRBJ1-1, with a tentative D call TRBD1 (5 bases). V shed 5 bases and J shed 5 bases, with 15 bases lying between them. The germline CDR1 and CDR2 sequences are LNHNV and YYDKDF (reference sequence). CDR3 length equals 14 residues. Filled out from reference TRBV15 and TRBJ1-1, the complete variable domain reads DAMVIQNPRYQVTQFGKPVTLSCSQTLNHNVMYWYQQKSSQAPKLLFHYYDKDFNNEADTPDNFQSRRPNTSFCFLDIRSPGLGDTAMYLCATSLHRFGTEAFFGQGTRLTVV.

This chain joins TRBV28 and TRBJ1-6; no clear D. V was cut by 6 bases and J by 3 bases, with 18 bases left in between. Germline CDR1 and CDR2: MDHEN and SYDVKM. The CDR3 covers 17 residues. The DNA for the CDR3 is TGTGCCAGCAGACGCCTCTCGGAGGCCGACTATAATTCACCCCTCCACTTT. As protein: CASRRLSEADYNSPLHF.

This clone was recorded only once. The rearrangement links TRBV5-1 to TRBJ1-2, with 8 positions matching TRBD1. The CDR3 is 13 amino acids. With 4 bases clipped from V and 3 bases from J, the junction kept 2 bases outside the gene matches. Germline CDR1 and CDR2: SGHRS and YFSETQ. DNA of the CDR3: TGCGCCAGCAGCCCGGGACAGGACTATGGCTACACCTTC. It specifies CASSPGQDYGYTF.

The J gene is TRBJ2-7, the V gene TRBV6-5, with D hard to call. This CDR3 contains 12 residues. Germline V gene data show CDR1 as MNHEY and CDR2 as SVGAGI. The germline V and J ends were trimmed by 5 bases and 2 bases, with 7 bases remaining between them. CDR3 sequence: CASSNTAYEQYF. The DNA of the CDR3 is TGTGCCAGCAGTAACACCGCCTACGAGCAGTACTTC.

This chain joins TRBV2 and TRBJ2-4; D remains ambiguous. Trimming pared 4 bases from V and 0 bases from J, leaving 10 bases between. This CDR3 is 15 amino acids long. The germline CDR1 and CDR2 sequences are SNHLY and FYNNEI. The CDR3 sequence is CASSARSLAKNIQYF. In DNA, the CDR3 is TGTGCCAGCAGTGCACGGTCACTAGCCAAAAACATTCAGTACTTC.

The genes are TRBV2 and TRBJ1-1; D is perhaps TRBD1 (6 bases). CDR1 and CDR2 (germline): SNHLY, FYNNEI. Deletions cut 11 bases from V and 0 bases from J, with 13 bases between. The CDR3 covers 13 residues. The DNA for the CDR3 is TGTGCCGGGAACAGGGCGATGAACACTGAAGCTTTCTTT. This encodes CAGNRAMNTEAFF.

The V gene is TRBV5-8, the J gene TRBJ2-7, with TRBD1 identical over 7 bases. The CDR3 runs to 14 residues. The ends lost 0 bases at V and 3 bases at J; junction bases unmatched: 3. The V gene's germline CDR1 is SGHTS and CDR2 YDEGEE. This CDR3 is CASSLEGGVYEQYF. The CDR3 coding sequence is TGTGCCAGCAGCTTGGAAGGGGGCGTCTACGAGCAGTACTTC. Full variable domain (rest looked up from reference TRBV5-8 and TRBJ2-7): EAGVTQSPTHLIKTRGQQATLRCSPISGHTSVYWYQQALGLGLQFLLWYDEGEERNRGNFPPRFSGRQFPNYSSELNVNALELEDSALYLCASSLEGGVYEQYFGPGTRLTVT.

The gene calls are TRBV7-2 and TRBJ1-1, with D tentatively TRBD1 (6 bases). The ends were cut back, 1 base at V and 6 bases at J, with 12 bases in the middle. The CDR3 covers 14 residues. Germline V CDR1 and CDR2: SGHTA, FQGNSA. CDR3 coding DNA: TGTGCCAGCAGCTTAGAAGGACAGAGACCTGAAGCTTTCTTT. Amino acid sequence: CASSLEGQRPEAFF.

The chain has TRBV9 and TRBJ2-7; maybe TRBD2 (6 bases). Deletions cut 0 bases from V and 0 bases from J, with 7 bases between. The CDR3 spans 14 residues. The germline V gene encodes CDR1 SGDLS and CDR2 YYNGEE. CDR3 bases: TGTGCCAGCAGCGTAGGGGACTCCTCCTACGAGCAGTACTTC. It is translated as CASSVGDSSYEQYF.

In its sample, this clone was seen once. The CDR3 is CASSLGGMGIYGYTF. In DNA, the CDR3 is TGTGCCAGCAGTTTAGGAGGGATGGGGATCTATGGCTACACCTTC. The rearrangement uses TRBV27 and TRBJ1-2; no firm D call. The CDR3 is 15 residues long. From germline, CDR1 is MNHEY and CDR2 SMNVEV (reference sequence). Trimming took off 2 bases at V and 4 bases at J, with 14 bases between the two ends.

The chain links TRBV7-2 to TRBJ2-7; no reliable D call. The germline V gene encodes CDR1 SGHTA and CDR2 FQGNSA. The length of the CDR3 is 14 residues. V lost 0 bases and J 0 bases, leaving 6 bases between the germline ends. Here the CDR3 reads CASSLASLSYEQYF. The CDR3 DNA reads TGTGCCAGCAGCTTAGCCAGTCTCTCCTACGAGCAGTACTTC.

This clone was detected only once. This chain links TRBV24-1 with TRBJ2-1, with D possibly matching TRBD2 (5 bases). Germline loops: CDR1 KGHDR, CDR2 SFDVKD. The V end was cut by 6 bases, the J end by 5 bases, with 10 bases between. The CDR3 runs 13 residues. The CDR3 spells CATSTAANNEQFF. The DNA for the CDR3 is TGTGCCACCAGTACAGCGGCCAACAATGAGCAGTTCTTC.

The chain combines TRBV29-1 with TRBJ2-7, with 7 bases aligning to TRBD1. With V trimmed by 4 bases and J by 4 bases, 10 bases remained unmatched. Germline V CDR1 and CDR2: SQVTM, ANQGSEA. This CDR3 has 14 amino acids. CDR3 region: CSVGHRGYCYEQYF. CDR3 DNA: TGCAGCGTTGGACACAGGGGCTACTGTTACGAGCAGTACTTC.

The genes are TRBV7-9 and TRBJ2-2, with D possibly being TRBD2 (5 bases). This CDR3 comprises 15 residues. The V end was cut by 6 bases, the J end by 4 bases, with 15 bases between. From germline, CDR1 is SEHNR and CDR2 FQNEAQ (reference sequence). CDR3 sequence reads: CASRGRESVTGELFF. The DNA of the CDR3 is TGTGCCAGCAGGGGTAGGGAGTCGGTCACCGGGGAGCTGTTTTTT.

The chain employs TRBV18 and TRBJ1-2, with D possibly TRBD1 on 6 matching bases. Germline V gives CDR1 KGHSH, CDR2 LQKENI. The CDR3 loop spans 15 amino acids. Trimming left V 2 bases short and J 3 bases short, with 13 bases between. As DNA, the CDR3 is TGTGCCAGCTCACCATTCGGACAGTCGGACTATGGCTACACCTTC. Translation: CASSPFGQSDYGYTF. Full variable domain (outside the CDR3, taken from reference TRBV18 and TRBJ1-2): NAGVMQNPRHLVRRRGQEARLRCSPMKGHSHVYWYRQLPEEGLKFMVYLQKENIIDESGMPKERFSAEFPKEGPSILRIQQVVRGDSAAYFCASSPFGQSDYGYTFGSGTRLTVV.

The sample holds a few counts of this clone. This chain connects TRBV3-1 (or the pseudogene TRBV3-2) to TRBJ2-3, with 10 bases fitting TRBD2. This CDR3 region has 18 residues. Germline V gene data show CDR1 as LGHDT and CDR2 as YNNKEL (reference sequence). Trimming removed 0 bases from V and 0 bases from J; junction bases left unmatched: 6. CDR3 sequence reads: CASSQEASGSPSTDTQYF. The CDR3 bases are TGTGCCAGCAGCCAAGAGGCTAGCGGGAGCCCTAGCACAGATACGCAGTATTTT.

The gene calls are TRBV7-2 and TRBJ1-2; 7 bases fit TRBD1. The CDR3 spans 15 residues. Germline-derived CDR1 and CDR2 are SGHTA and FQGNSA. V was clipped by 3 bases and J by 4 bases; unmatched bases: 8. CDR3 region: CASSLGDSTIYGYTF. As DNA, the CDR3 is TGTGCCAGCAGCTTGGGGGACAGTACTATCTATGGCTACACCTTC.

This clone was seen a handful of times. V and J are TRBV28 and TRBJ1-5, with a weak D call TRBD1 (5 bases). V was cut by 3 bases and J by 4 bases, with 16 bases left in between. The length of the CDR3 is 16 residues. CDR1 is MDHEN and CDR2 is SYDVKM in the germline V gene. The CDR3 region is CASSFWGDSSNQPQHF. CDR3 nucleotide sequence: TGTGCCAGCAGTTTTTGGGGGGACTCGTCTAATCAGCCCCAGCATTTT.

This sequence joins TRBV3-1 (or the pseudogene TRBV3-2) and TRBJ2-5, with 10 bases that match TRBD2. This CDR3 contains 16 residues. Germline loops: CDR1 LGHDT, CDR2 YNNKEL (reference sequence). Trimming removed 1 base from V and 4 bases from J; junction bases left unmatched: 6. CDR3 protein: CASSQGLAGVGETQYF. DNA of the CDR3: TGTGCCAGCAGCCAAGGTCTAGCGGGAGTAGGAGAGACCCAGTACTTC.

The chain joins TRBV14 to TRBJ2-1; 13 bases line up with TRBD2. V was clipped by 1 base and J by 8 bases; unmatched bases: 8. Germline V gene lookup returns CDR1 SGHDN and CDR2 FVKESK. This CDR3 is built from 17 residues. This CDR3 is CASSQVRWTSGSDEQFF. The CDR3 DNA reads TGTGCCAGCAGCCAAGTTCGGTGGACTAGCGGGAGCGATGAGCAGTTCTTC.

The chain employs TRBV19 and TRBJ2-2; 11 nucleotides line up with TRBD2. The CDR3 has 15 amino acids. With V trimmed by 4 bases and J by 8 bases, 6 bases remained unmatched. Looked up from germline, CDR1 is LNHDA and CDR2 is SQIVND (reference sequence). As DNA, the CDR3 is TGTGCCAGTAGTACACTAGCGGGAGCCGTTGGGGAGCTGTTTTTT. Residues: CASSTLAGAVGELFF.

The chain couples TRBV19 to TRBJ2-1; a possible D gene is TRBD1 (5 bases). V lost 3 bases, J lost 6 bases, and 9 bases lay in between. Germline lookup yields CDR1 LNHDA and CDR2 SQIVND (reference sequence). This CDR3 is built from 13 residues. CDR3 region: CASSIRQTNEQFF. CDR3 DNA: TGTGCCAGTAGTATTCGACAGACCAATGAGCAGTTCTTC.

The chain employs TRBV5-4 and TRBJ2-5, with TRBD1 matching over 9 bases. Losses at the gene ends were 3 bases for V and 4 bases for J; bases not matched to a gene: 10. The CDR3 spans 16 residues. Per germline, CDR1 SGHNT and CDR2 YYREEE (reference sequence). The CDR3 bases are TGTGCCAGCAGCTCGGGCCAACAGGGGGCTAGAGAGACCCAGTACTTC. This codes for CASSSGQQGARETQYF. The whole variable domain, remainder taken from reference TRBV5-4 and TRBJ2-5, is ETGVTQSPTHLIKTRGQQVTLRCSSQSGHNTVSWYQQALGQGPQFIFQYYREEENGRGNFPPRFSGLQFPNYSSELNVNALELDDSALYLCASSSGQQGARETQYFGPGTRLLVL.

The V call is TRBV9, the J call TRBJ1-1; D unresolved. The V end lost 0 bases, the J end lost 2 bases, and 5 bases lay between the germline ends. The CDR3 sequence is 13 residues long. In germline, CDR1 is SGDLS, CDR2 YYNGEE. CDR3 DNA: TGTGCCAGCAGCGTAGCCCCAAACACTGAAGCTTTCTTT. It codes for CASSVAPNTEAFF.

The count of this clone is one. The chain links TRBV9 to TRBJ2-3, with D possibly being TRBD2 (5 bases). CDR3 length: 16 residues. V shed 0 bases and J shed 0 bases, with 11 bases lying between them. The germline CDR1 and CDR2 sequences are SGDLS and YYNGEE. CDR3 sequence (DNA): TGTGCCAGCAGCGTAGCGGGGTCCGCTAGCACAGATACGCAGTATTTT. This gives the protein CASSVAGSASTDTQYF.

V gene TRBV13 combines with J gene TRBJ2-3; possibly TRBD2 for D (5 bases). The CDR3 runs 16 residues. Trimming took off 5 bases at V and 0 bases at J, with 15 bases between the two ends. In germline, CDR1 is PRHDT, CDR2 FYEKMQ (reference sequence). In DNA form, the CDR3 reads TGTGCCAGCAGCCCCCGTGTTGGCGGGAGCACAGATACGCAGTATTTT. Its translation is CASSPRVGGSTDTQYF.

V gene TRBV18 combines with J gene TRBJ2-7; 10 nucleotides line up with TRBD1. The V and J ends lost 3 bases and 3 bases, in that order; junction bases with no gene match: 2. Germline lookup yields CDR1 KGHSH and CDR2 LQKENI. The CDR3 covers 14 residues. Written as DNA, the CDR3 is TGTGCCAGCTCACCCGGGACAGGGGACTACGAGCAGTACTTC. Protein sequence: CASSPGTGDYEQYF.

The chain links TRBV6-5 to TRBJ1-2; possible D gene TRBD1, 6 bases. This CDR3 has 13 amino acids. Germline lookup yields CDR1 MNHEY and CDR2 SVGAGI. V lost 6 bases and J 4 bases, leaving 12 bases between the germline ends. CDR3 nucleotides: TGTGCCAGCAGAGGCAGGGGCTTCTATGGCTACACCTTC. Protein: CASRGRGFYGYTF.

V is TRBV19 and J is TRBJ2-5; 7 nucleotides match TRBD2. V shed 5 bases and J 4 bases; nucleotides not matched to a gene: 7. The CDR3 loop spans 14 amino acids. Germline V CDR1 and CDR2: LNHDA, SQIVND (reference sequence). The CDR3 here is CASSSSSGGETQYF. CDR3 coding DNA: TGTGCCAGTAGTTCGTCTAGCGGTGGAGAGACCCAGTACTTC.

This chain connects TRBV6-5 to TRBJ2-1, with D unresolved. The CDR3 is made up of 12 amino acids. Trimming removed 7 bases at V and 6 bases at J, with 10 bases between. Germline-derived CDR1 and CDR2 are MNHEY and SVGAGI. The CDR3 sequence: CASTDGFNEQFF. CDR3 DNA sequence: TGTGCCAGCACCGACGGGTTCAATGAGCAGTTCTTC.